This T cell receptor (beta chain) emerged from a study of blood T cell repertoires in COVID-19. Germline loops: CDR1 SGHRS, CDR2 YFSETQ. The germline V and J ends were trimmed by 4 bases and 0 bases, with 13 bases remaining between them. There are 15 residues in the CDR3. Here immunoSEQ multiplex PCR was the method, and the copy in TCRdb shows in-frame clones only, minus some. The sample lists about 140,000 clones, roughly three quarters seen once, with over 5% in the top ten. This clone was detected only once. The clonotype was recovered from a woman aged 50 to 60 who had recovered from COVID-19. The chain links TRBV5-1 to TRBJ1-1, with D hard to call. The sample taken for sequencing was PBMCs or T cells enriched from blood (not recorded which). In DNA form, the CDR3 reads TGCGCCAGCAGCGCCTACAACAGAATGAACACTGAAGCTTTCTTT. Amino acids: CASSAYNRMNTEAFF.